Listed below are T cell receptor beta chains from one sample, sequenced in a study of CD8 T cells in ankylosing spondylitis. TCRdb redid the calling of the 5' RACE reads with MiXCR, one entry per CDR3 protein. The sample includes some 250,000 distinct CDR3 sequences, approximately 12% of them seen just once. The sequencing input was blood, either unsorted or a sorted T cell fraction (not recorded which). These receptors were taken from a male donor with ankylosing spondylitis or in good health (not recorded which). The CDR3 runs from the conserved cysteine through the conserved F or W. A D gene is named only where the DNA matches it firmly. Size tells how often a clone was seen (once, few, many) or the class of an expanded clone, and some rows leave it out.

D,size,length,J,V,CDR3,DNA
TRBD2,many,14,TRBJ2-3,TRBV13,CASTPGLPTDTQYF,TGTGCCAGCACCCCGGGACTACCCACAGATACGCAGTATTTT
NA,NA,15,TRBJ2-7,TRBV6-5,CASSYRGHTSYEQYF,TGTGCCAGCAGTTACAGGGGACATACTTCCTACGAGCAGTACTTC
NA,many,14,TRBJ1-1,TRBV5-1,CASSEGPVNTEAFF,TGCGCCAGCAGCGAGGGACCGGTGAACACTGAAGCTTTCTTT
NA,many,13,TRBJ1-2,TRBV5-1,CASSSKDGYGYTF,TGCGCCAGCAGCTCAAAGGACGGATATGGCTACACCTTC
NA,many,13,TRBJ2-5,TRBV29-1,CSVEEMLGLVKYF,TGCAGCGTTGAAGAAATGTTAGGGCTGGTAAAGTACTTC
NA,many,12,TRBJ1-1,TRBV5-1,CASSPWGTEAFF,TGCGCCAGCAGCCCCTGGGGTACTGAAGCTTTCTTT
NA,NA,14,TRBJ2-3,TRBV28,CASSFWERADTQYF,TGTGCCAGCAGTTTCTGGGAGCGGGCAGATACGCAGTATTTT
NA,many,14,TRBJ2-4,TRBV3-1,CASSDAGRQNIQYF,TGTGCCAGCAGTGATGCAGGGCGGCAAAACATTCAGTACTTC
NA,many,12,TRBJ1-1,TRBV29-1,CSTMRGDTEAFF,TGCAGCACAATGCGGGGGGACACTGAAGCTTTCTTT
NA,many,18,TRBJ2-7,TRBV5-6,CASARVIPGGTVSYEQYF,TGTGCCAGCGCCCGTGTAATACCCGGCGGGACAGTATCCTACGAGCAGTACTTC
NA,few,15,TRBJ2-1,TRBV14,CASSQGFYRGNEQFF,TGTGCCAGCAGCCAAGGATTTTACCGGGGGAATGAGCAGTTCTTC
NA,many,15,TRBJ1-2,TRBV5-6,CASRRTGQNSYGYTF,TGTGCCAGCAGAAGAACAGGGCAAAATAGCTATGGCTACACCTTC
NA,many,13,TRBJ1-1,TRBV6-5,CASSYWGSGGAFF,TGTGCCAGCAGTTACTGGGGATCTGGTGGAGCTTTCTTT
NA,many,14,TRBJ2-2,TRBV5-1,CASSLGRVVGELFF,TGCGCCAGCAGCTTAGGGCGGGTCGTCGGGGAGCTGTTTTTT
TRBD2,NA,17,TRBJ2-3,TRBV12-3/TRBV12-4,CASSWGLRGGAPDTQYF,TGTGCCAGCAGTTGGGGTCTGCGCGGGGGGGCCCCAGATACGCAGTATTTT
TRBD1,few,15,TRBJ1-2,TRBV7-9,CASSLSGTDLYGYTF,TGTGCCAGCAGCTTATCCGGGACAGACCTCTATGGCTACACCTTC
TRBD1,many,17,TRBJ1-5,TRBV24-1,CATREGRVGDSHQPQHF,TGTGCCACCAGGGAGGGTCGCGTAGGGGACAGCCATCAGCCCCAGCATTTT
TRBD2,many,15,TRBJ2-2,TRBV12-3/TRBV12-4,CASSGTSGPGGELFF,TGTGCCAGCAGTGGCACTAGCGGCCCTGGGGGGGAGCTGTTTTTT
NA,NA,15,TRBJ1-6,TRBV11-2,CASREQTAYNSPLHF,TGTGCCAGCAGAGAGCAGACCGCCTATAATTCACCCCTCCACTTT
NA,many,12,TRBJ2-7,TRBV28,CASSLGGREQYF,TGTGCCAGCAGTTTAGGGGGCAGGGAGCAGTACTTC
NA,NA,12,TRBJ2-2,TRBV30,CAWRADVGELFF,TGTGCCTGGAGAGCTGACGTCGGGGAGCTGTTTTTT
NA,many,14,TRBJ1-1,TRBV2,CASSEEGPLAEAFF,TGTGCCAGCAGTGAGGAGGGGCCTTTGGCTGAAGCTTTCTTT
TRBD2,many,15,TRBJ2-3,TRBV7-2,CASSQTSVVGDTQYF,TGTGCCAGCAGCCAGACTAGCGTAGTGGGAGATACGCAGTATTTT
TRBD2,NA,15,TRBJ2-1,TRBV6-1,CASSVQAGAADEQFF,TGTGCCAGCAGTGTCCAAGCGGGGGCCGCGGATGAGCAGTTCTTC
NA,NA,17,TRBJ2-1,TRBV5-4,CASSLGTAGGSYNEQFF,TGTGCCAGCAGCTTGGGGACAGCCGGCGGCTCCTACAATGAGCAGTTCTTC
NA,many,14,TRBJ2-5,TRBV5-1,CASSLLIPVGGQYF,TGCGCCAGCAGCTTGTTAATCCCCGTGGGAGGCCAGTACTTC
TRBD2,few,15,TRBJ2-7,TRBV5-1,CASSSSGTSAYEQYF,TGCGCCAGCAGCTCGAGCGGGACTAGCGCTTACGAGCAGTACTTC
TRBD2,few,14,TRBJ2-7,TRBV29-1,CSVALWEGLGEQYF,TGCAGCGTTGCGTTGTGGGAGGGCCTCGGCGAGCAGTACTTC
TRBD1,many,17,TRBJ1-2,TRBV29-1,CSVEDRVDMSFGYGYTF,TGCAGCGTCGAAGACAGGGTTGATATGAGTTTCGGCTATGGCTACACCTTC
NA,many,14,TRBJ1-5,TRBV12-3/TRBV12-4,CASSGPRSNQPQHF,TGTGCCAGCAGTGGGCCTAGGAGCAATCAGCCCCAGCATTTT
NA,many,14,TRBJ1-2,TRBV10-3,CAISESSANYGYTF,TGTGCCATCAGTGAGTCGTCGGCCAACTATGGCTACACCTTC
TRBD1,few,16,TRBJ2-1,TRBV5-1,CASSLGMTGWRNEQFF,TGCGCCAGCAGCTTGGGAATGACAGGGTGGAGGAATGAGCAGTTCTTC
TRBD1,NA,13,TRBJ1-1,TRBV12-3/TRBV12-4,CASSLGQRAEAFF,TGTGCCAGCAGTTTGGGACAGCGGGCTGAAGCTTTCTTT
NA,NA,13,TRBJ2-7,TRBV7-9,CASSSGWTPEQYF,TGTGCCAGCAGCTCGGGGTGGACACCCGAGCAGTACTTC
NA,NA,19,TRBJ1-5,TRBV21-1,CASSAPGGRRGTSNQPQHF,TGTGCCAGCAGCGCCCCGGGGGGCAGGAGGGGAACGAGCAATCAGCCCCAGCATTTT
NA,few,17,TRBJ2-2,TRBV10-3,CAIGSTRVGGGTGELFF,TGTGCCATTGGGAGCACCAGGGTCGGAGGCGGGACCGGGGAGCTGTTTTTT
TRBD1,many,13,TRBJ2-3,TRBV6-4,CASGTGEENTQYF,TGTGCCAGCGGGACAGGGGAAGAGAATACGCAGTATTTT
NA,many,13,TRBJ1-6,TRBV7-2,CASSRRTDSPLHF,TGTGCCAGCAGCCGTAGGACAGATTCACCCCTCCACTTT
NA,NA,15,TRBJ2-2,TRBV7-8,CASSKRIGGTGELFF,TGTGCCAGCAGCAAGAGGATAGGGGGGACCGGGGAGCTGTTTTTT
TRBD2,many,15,TRBJ2-5,TRBV20-1,CSARGTSGEVETQYF,TGCAGTGCTAGGGGGACTAGCGGGGAGGTAGAGACCCAGTACTTC
NA,many,12,TRBJ2-1,TRBV3-1,CASSLADNEQFF,TGTGCCAGCAGCCTAGCAGACAATGAGCAGTTCTTC
NA,many,14,TRBJ1-1,TRBV29-1,CSATTNLGGTEAFF,TGCAGCGCAACCACAAACTTAGGGGGAACTGAAGCTTTCTTT
NA,NA,13,TRBJ1-1,TRBV20-1,CSARDNRIAEAFF,TGCAGTGCTAGAGATAACAGGATAGCTGAAGCTTTCTTT
TRBD1,NA,15,TRBJ1-2,TRBV5-1,CASSSVWDRSYGYTF,TGCGCCAGCAGTTCCGTTTGGGACAGGTCCTATGGCTACACCTTC
NA,few,11,TRBJ2-2,TRBV29-1,CSVVGSGELFF,TGCAGCGTTGTAGGTTCCGGGGAGCTGTTTTTT
TRBD1,NA,14,TRBJ2-5,TRBV28,CASSSRQGLETQYF,TGTGCCAGCAGTTCCCGACAGGGCCTAGAGACCCAGTACTTC
TRBD1,many,16,TRBJ1-1,TRBV3-1,CASSQVSGGLNTEAFF,TGTGCCAGCAGCCAGGTCTCAGGGGGCTTGAACACTGAAGCTTTCTTT
TRBD2,many,16,TRBJ2-2,TRBV20-1,CSARSPSGDLRGELFF,TGCAGTGCTAGATCTCCTAGCGGGGACCTGAGGGGGGAGCTGTTTTTT
NA,many,12,TRBJ1-4,TRBV13,CASRVRGEKLFF,TGTGCCAGCAGGGTACGCGGGGAAAAACTGTTTTTT
NA,many,16,TRBJ2-7,TRBV15,CATSRFMTGGSYEQYF,TGTGCCACCAGCAGATTTATGACAGGAGGGAGCTACGAGCAGTACTTC
TRBD2,many,15,TRBJ2-1,TRBV24-1,CATSDRVAGENEQFF,TGTGCCACCAGTGATAGGGTAGCGGGAGAGAATGAGCAGTTCTTC
TRBD1,many,15,TRBJ2-7,TRBV4-2,CASRPTGTAYYEQYF,TGTGCCAGCAGGCCTACCGGGACAGCCTACTACGAGCAGTACTTC
NA,many,14,TRBJ2-7,TRBV5-6,CASSAQGDSYEQYF,TGTGCCAGCAGCGCTCAGGGAGACTCCTACGAGCAGTACTTC
TRBD2,many,15,TRBJ2-2,TRBV9,CASSRTSGRTGELFF,TGTGCCAGCAGCAGGACTAGCGGCCGAACCGGGGAGCTGTTTTTT
NA,NA,15,TRBJ2-1,TRBV7-3,CASSPYGGTADEQFF,TGTGCCAGCAGCCCTTATGGTGGGACTGCCGATGAGCAGTTCTTC
NA,many,13,TRBJ2-4,TRBV6-6,CASSRGAKNIQYF,TGTGCCAGCAGTAGAGGGGCCAAAAACATTCAGTACTTC
NA,many,15,TRBJ1-3,TRBV5-1,CASSLEGSSLNTIYF,TGCGCCAGCAGCTTGGAAGGCAGCAGCCTCAACACCATATATTTT
NA,NA,17,TRBJ2-3,TRBV7-9,CASSLGSLSPYTDTQYF,TGTGCCAGCAGCTTAGGGTCACTCTCGCCCTACACAGATACGCAGTATTTT
NA,few,17,TRBJ1-5,TRBV2,CASSERTFVDSNQPQHF,TGTGCCAGCAGTGAAAGAACCTTTGTGGATAGCAATCAGCCCCAGCATTTT
TRBD1,many,18,TRBJ2-5,TRBV5-5,CASSFPDRDSTPQETQYF,TGTGCCAGCAGCTTCCCGGACAGGGATTCCACCCCCCAAGAGACCCAGTACTTC